This T cell receptor (beta chain) originates from a study of blood T cell repertoires in COVID-19. Turning to the study itself: Acute and convalescent COVID-19 samples came from the United States, Italy and Spain.

This clone was counted only a few times. V was clipped by 1 base and J by 1 base, with 4 bases between them. CDR3 length: 13 residues. The germline V gene encodes CDR1 LGHDT and CDR2 YNNKEL (reference sequence). Assay: immunoSEQ multiplex PCR; the TCRdb copy retains only in-frame clones and omits some. The table lists fewer than 200,000 clones, about 85% of them singletons, with 8.3% in the top ten. Sequencing was carried out using peripheral blood. The clonotype was recovered from a woman aged 60-70 years with COVID-19, enrolled during active disease. V usage is TRBV3-1 (or the pseudogene TRBV3-2) and J usage is TRBJ1-1; D is unresolved. CDR3 protein: CASSQVKNTEAFF. CDR3 coding DNA: TGTGCCAGCAGCCAAGTCAAGAACACTGAAGCTTTCTTT.